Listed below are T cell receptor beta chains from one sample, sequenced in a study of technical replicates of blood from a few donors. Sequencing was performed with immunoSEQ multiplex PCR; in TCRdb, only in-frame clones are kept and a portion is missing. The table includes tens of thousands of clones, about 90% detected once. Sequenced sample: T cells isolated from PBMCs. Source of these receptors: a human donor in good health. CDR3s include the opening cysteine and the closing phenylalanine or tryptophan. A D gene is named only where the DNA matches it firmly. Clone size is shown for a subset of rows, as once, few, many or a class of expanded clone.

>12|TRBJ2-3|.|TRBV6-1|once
TGTGCCAGCAGTGAATCGAGAGATACGCAGTATTTT
CASSESRDTQYF
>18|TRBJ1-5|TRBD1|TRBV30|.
TGTGCCTGGAGTGTACAAACTTGGGGACAGGACAACAATCAGCCCCAGCATTTT
CAWSVQTWGQDNNQPQHF
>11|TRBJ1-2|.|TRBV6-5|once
TGTGCCAGTTCTACAGGGTTTGGCTACACCTTC
CASSTGFGYTF
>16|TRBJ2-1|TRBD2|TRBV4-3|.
TGCGCCAGCAGCCAGTATTTAGCGGGAGAAGGAAATGAGCAGTTCTTC
CASSQYLAGEGNEQFF
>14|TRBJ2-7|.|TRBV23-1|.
TGCGCCAGCAGTCGTTACCCCAGCTCCTACGAGCAGTACTTC
CASSRYPSSYEQYF
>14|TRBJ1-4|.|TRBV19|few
TGTGCCAGTAGTACAAGTCCTCAGTGGGCAAAACTGTTTTTT
CASSTSPQWAKLFF
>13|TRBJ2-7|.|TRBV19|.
TGTGCCAGCCGCCGTGCACTTTCCTACGAGCAGTACTTC
CASRRALSYEQYF
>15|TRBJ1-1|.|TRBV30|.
TGTGCCTGGAGTGCCGTAGTCTCGCAAGGACAAGGGGCTTTCTTT
CAWSAVVSQGQGAFF
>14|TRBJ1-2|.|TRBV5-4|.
TGTGCCAGCAGCTTGATACAGGGCCAGGGTGGCTACACCTTC
CASSLIQGQGGYTF
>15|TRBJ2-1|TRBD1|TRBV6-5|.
TGTGCCAGCAGCCACAGGGGGCATGTTGTCAATGAGCAGTTCTTC
CASSHRGHVVNEQFF
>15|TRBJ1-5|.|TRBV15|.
TGTGCCACTAAAACCTCTTTCGGAGGCAATCAGCCCCAGCATTTT
CATKTSFGGNQPQHF
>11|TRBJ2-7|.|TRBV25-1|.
TGTGCCAGCAGTCCCTTCTACGAGCAGTACTTC
CASSPFYEQYF
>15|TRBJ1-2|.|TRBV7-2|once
TGTGCCAGCAGCACGGGAGGCAGCGGTCTATATGGCTACACCTTC
CASSTGGSGLYGYTF
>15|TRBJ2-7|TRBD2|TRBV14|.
TGTGCCAGCAGCCAACTAGCGGGCTTCCTCTACGAGCAGTACTTC
CASSQLAGFLYEQYF
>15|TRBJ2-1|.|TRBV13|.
TGTGCCAGCAGCCCCGAGACTAGGTCCTACAATGAGCAGTTCTTC
CASSPETRSYNEQFF
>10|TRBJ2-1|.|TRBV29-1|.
TGCAGCGTGTATGACAATGAGCAGTTCTTC
CSVYDNEQFF
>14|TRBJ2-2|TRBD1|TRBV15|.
TGTGCCACCAGCGGGGACAGGGAGACCGGGGAGCTGTTTTTT
CATSGDRETGELFF
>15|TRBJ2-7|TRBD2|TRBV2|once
TGTGCCAGCAGTGCTGTGGGCGGGAGCTCCTACGAGCAGTACTTC
CASSAVGGSSYEQYF
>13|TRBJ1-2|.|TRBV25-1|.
TGTGCCAGCAGTGAGTGGCAGGGTGGCGGCTACACCTTC
CASSEWQGGGYTF
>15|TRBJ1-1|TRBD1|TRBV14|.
TGTGCCAGCAGCCCCCAGAGGGCAGGGGGATCTTTGGCTTTCTTT
CASSPQRAGGSLAFF
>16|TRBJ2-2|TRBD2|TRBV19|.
TGTGCCAGTAGTTCCCGGGAGGGCCTTTTGGCCGGGGAGCTGTTTTTT
CASSSREGLLAGELFF
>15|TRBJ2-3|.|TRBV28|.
TGTGCCAGCATCCCACGGGCAGGGCGTCCAGATACGCAGTATTTT
CASIPRAGRPDTQYF
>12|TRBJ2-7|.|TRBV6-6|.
TGTGCCAGCAGTTACTCGAATGGACAAGGTAACTTC
CASSYSNGQGNF
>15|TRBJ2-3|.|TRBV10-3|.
TGTGCCATCAGGGCAGAGCTAGGTGGAACAGATACGCAGTATTTT
CAIRAELGGTDTQYF
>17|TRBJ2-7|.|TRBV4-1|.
TGCGCCAGCAGCCAAGGAGCAGGGGGACTGGGGTTCTACGAGCAGTACTTC
CASSQGAGGLGFYEQYF
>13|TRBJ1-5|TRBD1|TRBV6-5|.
TGTGCCAGCCGGACAGGGTGGAATCAGCCCCAGCATTTT
CASRTGWNQPQHF
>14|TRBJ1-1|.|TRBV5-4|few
TGTGCCAGCAGCGCCAGAGGGGGGGGTACTGAAGCTTTCTTT
CASSARGGGTEAFF
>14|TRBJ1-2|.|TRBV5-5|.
TGTGCCAGCAGCTCCATCTCTTCGGTATACGGCTACACCTTC
CASSSISSVYGYTF
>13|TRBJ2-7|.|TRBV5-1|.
TGCGCCAGCAGGACAGGCTACCTCTACGAGCAGTACTTC
CASRTGYLYEQYF
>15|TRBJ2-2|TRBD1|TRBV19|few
TGTGCCAGTAGTATATCTCAGGGGGCAGTCGGGGAGCTGTTTTTT
CASSISQGAVGELFF
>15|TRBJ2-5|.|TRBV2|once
TGTGCCAGCAGAGCTAATATGCGGGTTCAAGAGACCCAGTACTTC
CASRANMRVQETQYF
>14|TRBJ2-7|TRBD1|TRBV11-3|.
TGTGCCAGCAGCGTGCCGGGACAGGGGTACGAGCAGTACTTC
CASSVPGQGYEQYF
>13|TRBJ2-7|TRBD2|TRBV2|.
TGTGCCAGCATGGCGGGAGGGCCCAACGAGCAGTACTTC
CASMAGGPNEQYF
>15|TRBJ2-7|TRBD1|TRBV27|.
TGTGCCAGCAGTTTTCTGGGACAGGGGGCGCTGGAGCAGTACTTC
CASSFLGQGALEQYF
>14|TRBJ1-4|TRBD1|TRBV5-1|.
TGCGCCAGCAGGGGGGACAGGGAGACTGAAAAACTGTTTTTT
CASRGDRETEKLFF
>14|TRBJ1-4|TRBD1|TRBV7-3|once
TGTGCCAGCAGCTCCCGGGACAGGAATGAAAAACTGTTTTTT
CASSSRDRNEKLFF
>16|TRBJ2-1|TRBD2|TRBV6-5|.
TGTGCCAGCAGTTACTCGATAGGGCTAGCGGGAGCGGAGCAGTTCTTC
CASSYSIGLAGAEQFF
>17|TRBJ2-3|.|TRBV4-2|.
TGTGCCAGCAGCCAAGAAGGTCGGGGATGGGGCACAGATACGCAGTATTTT
CASSQEGRGWGTDTQYF
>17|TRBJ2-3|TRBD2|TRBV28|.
TGTGCCAGCAGTTTCCGAATCGGACTAGCCTTCACAGATACGCAGTATTTT
CASSFRIGLAFTDTQYF
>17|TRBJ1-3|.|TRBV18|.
TGTGCCAGCTCACCGTCTGGACAGTACCCCTCTGGAAACACCATATATTTT
CASSPSGQYPSGNTIYF
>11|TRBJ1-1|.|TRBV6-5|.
TGTGCCAGCAGCGATGCGAAAGAAGCTTTCTTT
CASSDAKEAFF
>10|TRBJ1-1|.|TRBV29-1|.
TGCAGCGCGACGGGAACTGAAGCTTTCTTT
CSATGTEAFF
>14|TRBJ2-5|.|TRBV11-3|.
TGTGCCAGCAGCTTACCGGGAGTCGGAGAGACCCAGTACTTC
CASSLPGVGETQYF
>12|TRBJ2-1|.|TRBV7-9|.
TGTGCCAGCAGCTTAGCACAGGGTGGGCAGTTCTTC
CASSLAQGGQFF
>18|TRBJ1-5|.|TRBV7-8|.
TGTGCCAGCAGCTCAGTGGGTTGGGGCGCTAATAGCAATCAGCCCCAGCATTTT
CASSSVGWGANSNQPQHF
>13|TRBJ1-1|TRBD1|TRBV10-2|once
TGCGCCAGCAGCGTGGACAGGGGCGGTGAAGCTTTCTTT
CASSVDRGGEAFF
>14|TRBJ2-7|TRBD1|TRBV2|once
TGTGCCAGCACCGGGACAGGGATAACCTACGAGCAGTACTTC
CASTGTGITYEQYF
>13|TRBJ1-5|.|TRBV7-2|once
TGTGCCAGCAGCTTTGGGGGGGATCAGCCCCAGCATTTT
CASSFGGDQPQHF
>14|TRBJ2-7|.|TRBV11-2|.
TGTGCCAGCAGCCAGAGTGGGAGCTCCTACGAGCAGTACTTC
CASSQSGSSYEQYF